The entry that follows covers one T cell receptor beta chain sequence. Antigen specificity is unknown. The junction and the germline gene differ at one end; a read error may be behind it. This sample stems from a study of cytomegalovirus exposure and HLA in healthy donors. Findings and caveats of the study: HLA allele associations emerged for roughly 16,000 TCR beta sequences in a later analysis, at 0.05 false discovery rate.

The PCR ran on 60 Vbeta and 13 Jbeta primers. Only in-frame clones appear in the TCRdb table, and some are missing; sequencing was by immunoSEQ multiplex PCR. The sample records about 160,000 clones, 79% being singletons. The CDR3 is made up of 14 amino acids. Germline V gene data show CDR1 as SEHNR and CDR2 as FQNEAQ (reference sequence). This sequence originates from a man aged 40-50 years in good health and CMV-seronegative. The chain uses TRBV7-9 and TRBJ1-1; no reliable D call. The sample consisted of PBMCs. The CDR3 bases are TGTTCCAGCAGCTTGCGGCAAATGAACACTGAAGCTTTCTTT. It codes for CSSSLRQMNTEAFF.